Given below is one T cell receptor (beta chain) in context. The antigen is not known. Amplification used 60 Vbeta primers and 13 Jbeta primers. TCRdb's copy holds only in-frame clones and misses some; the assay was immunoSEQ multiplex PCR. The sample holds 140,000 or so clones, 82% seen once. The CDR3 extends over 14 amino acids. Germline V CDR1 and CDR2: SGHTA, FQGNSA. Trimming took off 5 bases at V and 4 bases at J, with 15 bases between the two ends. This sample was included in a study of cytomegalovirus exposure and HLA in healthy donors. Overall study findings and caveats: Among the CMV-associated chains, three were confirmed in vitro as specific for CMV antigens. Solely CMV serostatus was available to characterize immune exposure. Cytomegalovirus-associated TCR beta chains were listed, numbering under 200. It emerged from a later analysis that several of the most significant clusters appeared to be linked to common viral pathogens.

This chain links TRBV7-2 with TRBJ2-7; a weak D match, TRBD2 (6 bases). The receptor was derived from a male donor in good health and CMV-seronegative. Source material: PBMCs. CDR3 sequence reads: CASSLGRGMYEQYF. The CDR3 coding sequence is TGTGCCAGCAGCCTCGGTCGGGGGATGTACGAGCAGTACTTC.